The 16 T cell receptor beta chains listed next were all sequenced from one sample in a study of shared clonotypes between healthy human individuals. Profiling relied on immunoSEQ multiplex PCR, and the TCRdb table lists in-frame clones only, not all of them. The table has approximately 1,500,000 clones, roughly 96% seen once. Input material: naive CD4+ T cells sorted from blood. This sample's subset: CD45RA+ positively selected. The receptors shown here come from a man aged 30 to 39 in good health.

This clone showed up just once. The CDR3 DNA reads TGTGCCAGCAGCTTAAGGTCGCGGGACGGGGAGCTGTTTTTT. Protein: CASSLRSRDGELFF. V is TRBV7-8 and J is TRBJ2-2; D is possibly TRBD2 (6 bases). The ends were cut back, 2 bases at V and 7 bases at J, with 11 bases in the middle. This CDR3 is 14 amino acids long. Germline V lookup: CDR1 SGHVS, CDR2 FQNEAQ.

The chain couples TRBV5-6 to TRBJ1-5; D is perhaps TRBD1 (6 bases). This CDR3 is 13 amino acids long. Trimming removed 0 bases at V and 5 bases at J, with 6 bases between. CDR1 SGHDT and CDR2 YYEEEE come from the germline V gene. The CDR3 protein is CASSLGGHQPQHF. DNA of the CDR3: TGTGCCAGCAGCTTGGGGGGGCATCAGCCCCAGCATTTT.

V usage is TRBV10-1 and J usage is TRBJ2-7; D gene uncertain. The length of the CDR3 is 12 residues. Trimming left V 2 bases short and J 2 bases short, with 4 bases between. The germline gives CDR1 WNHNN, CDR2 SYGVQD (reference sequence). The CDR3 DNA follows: TGCGCCAGCAGTGAGGGGCCCTACGAGCAGTACTTC. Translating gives CASSEGPYEQYF.

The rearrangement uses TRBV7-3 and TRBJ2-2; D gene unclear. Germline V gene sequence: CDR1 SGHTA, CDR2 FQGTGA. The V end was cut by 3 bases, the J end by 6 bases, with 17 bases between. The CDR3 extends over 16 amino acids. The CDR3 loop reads CASSLLSVSASGELFF. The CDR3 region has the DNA TGTGCCAGCAGCTTGCTTTCGGTATCCGCGTCCGGGGAGCTGTTTTTT.

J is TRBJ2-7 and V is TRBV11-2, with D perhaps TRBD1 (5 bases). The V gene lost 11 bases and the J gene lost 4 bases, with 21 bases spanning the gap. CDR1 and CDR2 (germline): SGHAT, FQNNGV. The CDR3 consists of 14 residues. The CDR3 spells CASKALGQPYEQYF. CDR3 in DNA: TGTGCCTCTAAAGCCCTGGGGCAGCCTTACGAGCAGTACTTC.

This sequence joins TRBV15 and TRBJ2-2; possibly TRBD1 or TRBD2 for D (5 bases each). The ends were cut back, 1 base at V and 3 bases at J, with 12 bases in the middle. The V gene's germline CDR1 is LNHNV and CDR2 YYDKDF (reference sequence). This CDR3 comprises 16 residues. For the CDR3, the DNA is TGTGCCACCAGCAGAGCCGTAGGGACCCACACCGGGGAGCTGTTTTTT. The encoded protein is CATSRAVGTHTGELFF.

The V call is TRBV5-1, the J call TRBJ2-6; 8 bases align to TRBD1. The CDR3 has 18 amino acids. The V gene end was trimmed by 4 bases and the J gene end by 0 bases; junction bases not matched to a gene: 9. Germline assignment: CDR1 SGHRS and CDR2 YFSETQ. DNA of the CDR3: TGCGCCAGCAGCCTATGGACAGGGATGAGCTCTGGGGCCAACGTCCTGACTTTC. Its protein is CASSLWTGMSSGANVLTF.

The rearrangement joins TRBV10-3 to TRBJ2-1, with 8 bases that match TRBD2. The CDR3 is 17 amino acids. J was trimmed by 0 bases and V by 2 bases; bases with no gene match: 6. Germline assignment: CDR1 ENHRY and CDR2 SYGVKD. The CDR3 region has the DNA TGTGCCATCAGTGAGCCGACTAGCGCGAGCTCCTACAATGAGCAGTTCTTC. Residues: CAISEPTSASSYNEQFF.

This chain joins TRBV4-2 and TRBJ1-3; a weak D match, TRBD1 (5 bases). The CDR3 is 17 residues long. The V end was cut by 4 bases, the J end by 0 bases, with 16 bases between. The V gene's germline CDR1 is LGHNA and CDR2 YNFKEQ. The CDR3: CASSLGGTASSGNTIYF. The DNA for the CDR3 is TGTGCCAGCAGCCTTGGGGGGACCGCAAGCTCTGGAAACACCATATATTTT.

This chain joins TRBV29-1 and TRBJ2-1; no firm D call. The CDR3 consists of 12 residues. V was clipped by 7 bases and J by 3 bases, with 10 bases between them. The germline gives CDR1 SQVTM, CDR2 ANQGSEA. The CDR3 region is CSAELNYNEQFF. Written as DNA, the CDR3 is TGCAGCGCCGAACTTAACTACAATGAGCAGTTCTTC.

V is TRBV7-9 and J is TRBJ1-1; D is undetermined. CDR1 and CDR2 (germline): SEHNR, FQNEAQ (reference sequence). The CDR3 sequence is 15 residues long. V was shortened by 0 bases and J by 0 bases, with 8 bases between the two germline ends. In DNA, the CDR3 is TGTGCCAGCAGCTTAGCAGGAATCATGAACACTGAAGCTTTCTTT. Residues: CASSLAGIMNTEAFF.

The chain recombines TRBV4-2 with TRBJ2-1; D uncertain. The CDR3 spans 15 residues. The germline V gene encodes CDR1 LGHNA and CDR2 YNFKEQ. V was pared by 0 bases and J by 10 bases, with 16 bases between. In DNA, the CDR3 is TGTGCCAGCAGCCAAGACGATCGGAGAGGTAGGGAGCAGTTCTTC. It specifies CASSQDDRRGREQFF.

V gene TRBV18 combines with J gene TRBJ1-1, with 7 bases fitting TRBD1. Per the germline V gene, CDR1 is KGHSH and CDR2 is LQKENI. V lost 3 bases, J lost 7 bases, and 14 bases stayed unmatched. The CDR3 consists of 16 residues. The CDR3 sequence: CASSPPGTATLSEAFF. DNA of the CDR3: TGTGCCAGCTCACCTCCCGGGACAGCGACGTTAAGTGAAGCTTTCTTT.

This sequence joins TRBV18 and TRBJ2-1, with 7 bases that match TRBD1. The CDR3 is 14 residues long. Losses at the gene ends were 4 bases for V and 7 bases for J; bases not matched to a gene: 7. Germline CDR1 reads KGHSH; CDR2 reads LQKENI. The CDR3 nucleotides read TGTGCCAGCTCACAGGTAGCAGGGGGAAATGAGCAGTTCTTC. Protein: CASSQVAGGNEQFF.

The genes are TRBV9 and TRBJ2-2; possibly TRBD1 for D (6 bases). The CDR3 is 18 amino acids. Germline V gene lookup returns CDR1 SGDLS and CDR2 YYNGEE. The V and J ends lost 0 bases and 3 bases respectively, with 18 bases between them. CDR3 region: CASSVAPGQRGDTGELFF. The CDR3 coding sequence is TGTGCCAGCAGCGTAGCCCCCGGACAGAGAGGGGACACCGGGGAGCTGTTTTTT.

CDR3 DNA: TGTGCCAGCAGCGTCGGCGGGAGGGCAAACTACTACCAGAATTCCGAGACCCAGTACTTC. Protein: CASSVGGRANYYQNSETQYF. The chain employs TRBV9 and TRBJ2-5, with 9 nucleotides matching TRBD2. Germline V gene sequence: CDR1 SGDLS, CDR2 YYNGEE. The CDR3 is made up of 20 amino acids. The trim removed 2 bases at V and 5 bases at J, leaving 22 bases unmatched.